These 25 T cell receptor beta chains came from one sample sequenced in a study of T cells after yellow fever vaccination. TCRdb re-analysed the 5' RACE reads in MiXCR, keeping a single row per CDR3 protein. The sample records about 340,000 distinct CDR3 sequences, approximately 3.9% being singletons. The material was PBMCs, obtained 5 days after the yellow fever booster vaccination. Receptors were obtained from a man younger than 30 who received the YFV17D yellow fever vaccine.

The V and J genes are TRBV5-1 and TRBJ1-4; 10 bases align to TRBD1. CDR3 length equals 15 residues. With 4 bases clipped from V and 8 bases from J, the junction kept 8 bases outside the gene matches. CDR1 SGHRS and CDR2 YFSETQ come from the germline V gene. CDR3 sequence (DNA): TGCGCCAGCAGCGGGGCCGGGACAGGGGAAGAAAAACTGTTTTTT. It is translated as CASSGAGTGEEKLFF.

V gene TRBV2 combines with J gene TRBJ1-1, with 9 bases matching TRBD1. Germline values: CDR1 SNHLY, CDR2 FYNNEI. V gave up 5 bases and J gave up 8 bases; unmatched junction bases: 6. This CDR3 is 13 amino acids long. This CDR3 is CASSRDREEEAFF. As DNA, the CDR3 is TGTGCCAGCAGTAGGGACAGGGAGGAGGAAGCTTTCTTT. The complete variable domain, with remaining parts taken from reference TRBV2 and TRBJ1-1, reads EPEVTQTPSHQVTQMGQEVILRCVPISNHLYFYWYRQILGQKVEFLVSFYNNEISEKSEIFDDQFSVERPDGSNFTLKIRSTKLEDSAMYFCASSRDREEEAFFGQGTRLTVV.

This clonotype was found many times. Here the CDR3 DNA reads TGCGCCAGCAGCTTGAGTGGCGGGCAAAATTCACCCCTCCACTTT. It translates to CASSLSGGQNSPLHF. The V gene is TRBV5-1, the J gene TRBJ1-6; D is unclear. The CDR3 runs to 15 residues. Trimming cost V 1 base and J 7 bases, with 12 bases left between them. Germline V CDR1 and CDR2: SGHRS, YFSETQ.

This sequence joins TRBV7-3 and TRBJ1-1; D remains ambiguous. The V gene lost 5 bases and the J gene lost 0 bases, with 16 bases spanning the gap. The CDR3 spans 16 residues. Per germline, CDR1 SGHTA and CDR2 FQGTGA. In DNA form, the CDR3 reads TGTGCCAGCAGCAAGGGAGCAACTAGAATGAACACTGAAGCTTTCTTT. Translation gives CASSKGATRMNTEAFF.

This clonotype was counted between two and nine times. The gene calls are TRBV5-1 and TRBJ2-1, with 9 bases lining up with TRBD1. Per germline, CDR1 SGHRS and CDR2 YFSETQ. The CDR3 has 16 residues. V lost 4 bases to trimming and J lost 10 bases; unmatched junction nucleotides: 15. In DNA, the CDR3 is TGCGCCAGCAGCCCTGACCCCGGGACAGGGATTGACGAGCAGTTCTTC. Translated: CASSPDPGTGIDEQFF.

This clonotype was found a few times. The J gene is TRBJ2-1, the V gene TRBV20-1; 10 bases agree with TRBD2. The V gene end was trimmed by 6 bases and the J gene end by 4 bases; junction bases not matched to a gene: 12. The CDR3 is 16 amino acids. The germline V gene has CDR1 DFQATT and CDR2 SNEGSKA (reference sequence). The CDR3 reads CSAHLAGESFYNEQFF. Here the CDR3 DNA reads TGCAGTGCCCACCTAGCGGGGGAGTCCTTTTACAATGAGCAGTTCTTC.

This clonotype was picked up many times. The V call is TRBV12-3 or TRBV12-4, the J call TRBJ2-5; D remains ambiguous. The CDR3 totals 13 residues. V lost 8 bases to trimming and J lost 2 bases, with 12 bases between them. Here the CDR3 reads CASAGSRQETQYF. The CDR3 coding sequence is TGTGCCAGCGCCGGCAGCAGACAAGAGACCCAGTACTTC.

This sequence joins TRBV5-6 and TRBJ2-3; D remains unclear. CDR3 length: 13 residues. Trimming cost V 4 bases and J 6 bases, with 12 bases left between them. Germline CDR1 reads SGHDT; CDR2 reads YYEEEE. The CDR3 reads CASSTTASDTQYF. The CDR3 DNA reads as TGTGCCAGCAGCACCACAGCATCGGATACGCAGTATTTT.

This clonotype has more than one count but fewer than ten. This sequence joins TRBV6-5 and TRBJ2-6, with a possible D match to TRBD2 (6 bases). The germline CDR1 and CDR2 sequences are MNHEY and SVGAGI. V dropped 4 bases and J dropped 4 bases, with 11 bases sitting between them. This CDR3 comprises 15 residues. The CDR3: CASSFSGVGANVLTF. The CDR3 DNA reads TGTGCCAGCAGTTTCTCGGGGGTCGGGGCCAACGTCCTGACTTTC.

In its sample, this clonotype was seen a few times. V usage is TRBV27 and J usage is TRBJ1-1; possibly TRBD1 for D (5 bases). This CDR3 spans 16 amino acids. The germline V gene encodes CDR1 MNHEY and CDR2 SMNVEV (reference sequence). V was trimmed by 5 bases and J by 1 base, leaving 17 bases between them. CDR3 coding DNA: TGTGCCAGCAGTAACACCCCCGGGACGTCGAACACTGAAGCTTTCTTT. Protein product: CASSNTPGTSNTEAFF.

This CDR3 reads CASSLRTDEETQYF. CDR3 nucleotide sequence: TGTGCCAGCAGCTTAAGGACAGACGAAGAGACCCAGTACTTC. This chain connects TRBV7-6 to TRBJ2-5; perhaps TRBD1 as D (6 bases). In germline, CDR1 is SGHVS, CDR2 FNYEAQ. The V end lost 2 bases, the J end lost 3 bases, and 10 bases lay between the germline ends. The CDR3 covers 14 residues.

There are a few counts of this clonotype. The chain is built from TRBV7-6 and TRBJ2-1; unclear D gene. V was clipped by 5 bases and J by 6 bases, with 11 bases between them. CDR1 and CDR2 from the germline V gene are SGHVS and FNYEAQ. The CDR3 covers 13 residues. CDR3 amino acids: CASSLEVFNEQFF. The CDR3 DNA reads TGTGCCAGCAGCCTCGAGGTTTTCAATGAGCAGTTCTTC.

Written as DNA, the CDR3 is TGTGCCACCAGCAGAGAGTTCGGGTTACAAGCGGGACGCACAGATACGCAGTATTTT. This gives the protein CATSREFGLQAGRTDTQYF. This sequence joins TRBV15 and TRBJ2-3; 7 nucleotides match TRBD2. V lost 0 bases to trimming and J lost 1 base; unmatched junction nucleotides: 13. CDR3 length equals 19 residues. CDR1 LNHNV and CDR2 YYDKDF come from the germline V gene (reference sequence).

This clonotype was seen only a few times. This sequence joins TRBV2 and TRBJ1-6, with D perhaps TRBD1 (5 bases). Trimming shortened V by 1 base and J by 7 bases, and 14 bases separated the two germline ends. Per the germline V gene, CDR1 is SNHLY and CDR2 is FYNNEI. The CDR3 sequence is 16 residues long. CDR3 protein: CASSEDGGRVNSPLHF. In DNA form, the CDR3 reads TGTGCCAGCAGTGAAGACGGGGGGAGGGTAAATTCACCCCTCCACTTT.

CDR3 nucleotides: TGTGCCAGCAGCTTGATGGGGTCAAGCTATGGCTACACCTTC. It yields the protein CASSLMGSSYGYTF. The rearrangement joins TRBV5-5 to TRBJ1-2; D remains ambiguous. The V end lost 1 base, the J end lost 4 bases, and 11 bases lay between the germline ends. The CDR3 sequence is 14 residues long. The germline V gene has CDR1 SGHKS and CDR2 YYEKEE (reference sequence). Filled out from reference TRBV5-5 and TRBJ1-2, the complete variable domain reads DAGVTQSPTHLIKTRGQQVTLRCSPISGHKSVSWYQQVLGQGPQFIFQYYEKEERGRGNFPDRFSARQFPNYSSELNVNALLLGDSALYLCASSLMGSSYGYTFGSGTRLTVV.

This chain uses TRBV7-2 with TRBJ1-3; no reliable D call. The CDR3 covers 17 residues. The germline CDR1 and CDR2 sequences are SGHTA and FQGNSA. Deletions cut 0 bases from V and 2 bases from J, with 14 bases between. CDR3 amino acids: CASSLAADPRPGNTIYF. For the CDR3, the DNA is TGTGCCAGCAGCTTAGCCGCAGACCCCCGACCTGGAAACACCATATATTTT.

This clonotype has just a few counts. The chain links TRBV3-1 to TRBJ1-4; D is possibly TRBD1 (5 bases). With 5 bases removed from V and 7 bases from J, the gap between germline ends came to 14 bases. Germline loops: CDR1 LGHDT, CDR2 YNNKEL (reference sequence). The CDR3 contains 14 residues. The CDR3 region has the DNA TGTGCCAGCAGCTCCCGGGACGCAGGTGAAAAACTGTTTTTT. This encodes CASSSRDAGEKLFF.

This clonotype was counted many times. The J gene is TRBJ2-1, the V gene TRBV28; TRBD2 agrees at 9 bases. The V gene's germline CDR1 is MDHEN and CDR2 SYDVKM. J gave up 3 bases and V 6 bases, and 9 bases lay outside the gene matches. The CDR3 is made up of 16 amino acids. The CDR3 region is CASRPESGGNYNEQFF. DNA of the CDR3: TGTGCCAGCAGGCCGGAGAGCGGGGGGAACTACAATGAGCAGTTCTTC.

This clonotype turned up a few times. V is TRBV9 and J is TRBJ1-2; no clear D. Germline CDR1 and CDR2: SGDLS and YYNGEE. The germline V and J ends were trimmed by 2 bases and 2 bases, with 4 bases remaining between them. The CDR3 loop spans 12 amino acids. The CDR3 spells CASSVQNYGYTF. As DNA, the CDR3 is TGTGCCAGCAGCGTCCAGAACTATGGCTACACCTTC.

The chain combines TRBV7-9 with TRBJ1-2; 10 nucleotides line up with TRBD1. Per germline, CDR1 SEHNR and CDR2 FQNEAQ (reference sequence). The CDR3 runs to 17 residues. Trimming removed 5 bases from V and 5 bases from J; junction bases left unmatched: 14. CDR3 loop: CASSRQGAQEWAYGYTF. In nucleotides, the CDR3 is TGTGCCAGCAGCCGACAGGGGGCGCAGGAGTGGGCATATGGCTACACCTTC.

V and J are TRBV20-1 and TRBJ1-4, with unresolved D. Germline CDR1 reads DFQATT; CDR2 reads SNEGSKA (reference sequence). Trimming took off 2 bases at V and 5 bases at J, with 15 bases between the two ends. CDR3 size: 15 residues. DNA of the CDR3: TGCAGTGCTAGATCCCCGGCAGTTGACAATGAAAAACTGTTTTTT. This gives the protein CSARSPAVDNEKLFF.

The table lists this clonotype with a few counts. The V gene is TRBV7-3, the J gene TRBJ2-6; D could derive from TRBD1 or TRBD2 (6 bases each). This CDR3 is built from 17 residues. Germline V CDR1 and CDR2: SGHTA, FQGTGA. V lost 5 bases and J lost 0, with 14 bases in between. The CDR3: CASSPTGANSGANVLTF. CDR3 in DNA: TGTGCCAGCAGCCCGACGGGGGCCAACTCTGGGGCCAACGTCCTGACTTTC.

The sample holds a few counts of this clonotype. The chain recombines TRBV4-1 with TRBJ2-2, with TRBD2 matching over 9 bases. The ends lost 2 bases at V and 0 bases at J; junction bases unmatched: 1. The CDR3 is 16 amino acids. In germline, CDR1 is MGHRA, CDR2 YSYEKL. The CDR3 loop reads CASSQLAGTNTGELFF. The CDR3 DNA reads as TGCGCCAGCAGCCAACTAGCGGGGACGAACACCGGGGAGCTGTTTTTT.

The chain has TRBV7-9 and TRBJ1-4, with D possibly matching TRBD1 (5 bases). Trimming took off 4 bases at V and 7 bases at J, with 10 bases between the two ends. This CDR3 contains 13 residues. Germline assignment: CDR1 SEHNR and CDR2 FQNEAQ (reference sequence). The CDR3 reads CASSYWGGEKLFF. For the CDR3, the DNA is TGTGCCAGCAGCTACTGGGGGGGTGAAAAACTGTTTTTT.

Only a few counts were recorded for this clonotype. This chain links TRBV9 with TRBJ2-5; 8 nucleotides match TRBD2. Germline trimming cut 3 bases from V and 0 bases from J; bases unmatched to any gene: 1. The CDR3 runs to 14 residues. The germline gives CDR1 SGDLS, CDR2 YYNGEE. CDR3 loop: CASSAGGYQETQYF. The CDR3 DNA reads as TGTGCCAGCAGCGCGGGGGGGTACCAAGAGACCCAGTACTTC.